The 24 T cell receptor beta chains below were found in one sample sequenced in a study of tumor and adjacent non-tumor tissue in lung cancer. Three rounds of nested PCR, following a modified ARM-PCR protocol, produced the TCRbeta library. MiXCR, run by TCRdb on the multiplex PCR reads, gives a single entry per CDR3 protein. The top ten hold approximately 55% of the sample, which has around 80,000 distinct CDR3 sequences, about four fifths seen once. The template was RNA from unsorted bulk tissue. More than 3 cm separated this lung sample from the edge of the tumor. The sample taken for sequencing was distant non-tumor lung tissue. The receptor set was obtained from a man in his 60s with non-small cell lung cancer.

As regards this clonotype: Its ends do not fully match the called genes, so a read error is possible. The V call is TRBV6-5, the J call TRBJ2-7; D may be TRBD1 (5 bases). The length of the CDR3 is 13 residues. Germline V gene data show CDR1 as MNHEY and CDR2 as SVGAGI. As DNA, the CDR3 is TGTGGCAGCAGTTGGGGCAAGCCTTACGAGCAGTACTTC. The encoded protein is CGSSWGKPYEQYF.

The chain couples TRBV10-3 to TRBJ2-3; perhaps D is TRBD1 or TRBD2 (6 bases each). The CDR3 consists of 14 residues. Looked up from germline, CDR1 is ENHRY and CDR2 is SYGVKD. Trimming took 8 bases from V and 0 from J, leaving 12 bases between them. Here the CDR3 reads CAIGSGASTDTQYF. CDR3 in DNA: TGTGCCATCGGGTCGGGGGCTAGCACAGATACGCAGTATTTT.

This rearrangement joins TRBV11-3 to TRBJ2-4, with TRBD2 matching 7 bases. Germline trimming cut 1 base from V and 7 bases from J; bases unmatched to any gene: 7. Germline V gene lookup returns CDR1 SGHNT and CDR2 YENEEA. This CDR3 spans 15 amino acids. CDR3: CASSLGGRGGNIQYF. The CDR3 DNA reads TGTGCCAGCAGCTTAGGGGGGAGGGGAGGCAACATTCAGTACTTC.

V gene TRBV4-3 combines with J gene TRBJ2-1, with D unclear. This CDR3 spans 16 amino acids. Germline V gene data show CDR1 as LGHNA and CDR2 as YSLEER. Between the trimmed V and J ends, which lost 2 bases and 5 bases, there was a span of 16 bases. The CDR3 DNA is TGCGCCAGCAGCCAAAACCAGAACTACCAAAACAATGAGCAGTTCTTC. Translated: CASSQNQNYQNNEQFF.

Comments on this clonotype: Germline and junction disagree at one end, which may indicate a read error. The chain couples TRBV4-1 to TRBJ2-1, with D hard to call. Germline V gives CDR1 MGHRA, CDR2 YSYEKL. This CDR3 contains 15 residues. The CDR3: CASSHPPQVAVEQFF. Here the CDR3 DNA reads TGTGCCAGCAGCCACCCCCCTCAGGTGGCGGTTGAGCAGTTCTTC.

The genes are TRBV7-9 and TRBJ2-5, with D possibly being TRBD2 (6 bases). The CDR3 sequence is 15 residues long. Germline CDR1 reads SEHNR; CDR2 reads FQNEAQ (reference sequence). V gave up 9 bases and J gave up 2 bases, with 19 bases separating them. The CDR3 coding sequence is TGTGCCAGTGGTTTCTCCACGGGAGAACAAGAGACCCAGTACTTC. Its protein is CASGFSTGEQETQYF.

In its sample, this clonotype was seen a few times. Being one base from a much bigger clone, this may be a read error. The chain links TRBV20-1 to TRBJ1-4; D is unresolved. The CDR3 runs 11 residues. Germline CDR1 reads DFQATT; CDR2 reads SNEGSKA (reference sequence). The CDR3 coding sequence is TGCAATGCTAGGGCATTTGAAAAACTGTTTTTT. This translates into CNARAFEKLFF.

The genes are TRBV5-4 and TRBJ1-2, with 11 bases aligning to TRBD1. Germline V lookup: CDR1 SGHNT, CDR2 YYREEE (reference sequence). V was pared by 6 bases and J by 10 bases, with 14 bases of the junction left unmatched. The CDR3 has 15 residues. CDR3 DNA: TGTGCCAGCACCCCTGGAGGACAGGGGGCGGATGACTACACCTTC. Its translation: CASTPGGQGADDYTF.

This clonotype showed up just a few times. This may come from a read error, since a much larger clone is one base off. J is TRBJ2-2 and V is TRBV7-9; possibly TRBD2 for D (7 bases). The CDR3 runs to 14 residues. The V end lost 10 bases, the J end lost 5 bases, and 17 bases lay between the germline ends. CDR1 and CDR2 from the germline V gene are SEHNR and FQNEAQ (reference sequence). CDR3 DNA: TGTGCCACACGGACTAGGGGGAGGACCGGGGAGCTGTTTTTT. This encodes CATRTRGRTGELFF.

In the case of this clonotype: A much more abundant neighbour one base away suggests this may be a read error. The rearrangement links TRBV6-1 to TRBJ1-2; no clear D. The CDR3 runs 9 residues. Per the germline V gene, CDR1 is MNHNS and CDR2 is SASEGT. The CDR3 DNA reads TGTGCCATCAGTACGCCTGGTACCTTC. Its protein is CAISTPGTF.

Details on this clonotype: This may come from a read error, since a much larger clone is one base off. The chain joins TRBV7-8 to TRBJ1-1; the D is unclear. Looked up from germline, CDR1 is SGHVS and CDR2 is FQNEAQ. CDR3 length equals 11 residues. The CDR3, as DNA: TGTGTCAGCAGCTTCGACACTGAAGCTTTCTTT. It codes for CVSSFDTEAFF.

A single count supports this clonotype. One junction end does not reproduce the germline sequence, and a read error may be involved. This rearrangement joins TRBV6-5 to TRBJ2-6; 10 positions agree with TRBD2. The CDR3 loop spans 17 amino acids. The germline CDR1 and CDR2 sequences are MNHEY and SVGAGI. CDR3 sequence reads: CVSSLAGVSSGAHVLTF. DNA for the CDR3: TGTGTCAGCAGCCTAGCGGGAGTCAGCTCTGGGGCCCACGTCCTGACTTTC.

In its sample, this clonotype was seen a few times. A read error may be the cause here, since a much bigger clone is one base away. The rearrangement uses TRBV6-1 and TRBJ2-4; D may match TRBD1 or TRBD2 (5 bases each). Per germline, CDR1 MNHNS and CDR2 SASEGT. This CDR3 has 18 amino acids. The CDR3 region is CTSSASGTSPLAKNIQYF. The CDR3 bases are TGTACCAGCAGTGCTAGTGGGACGTCCCCACTAGCCAAAAACATTCAGTACTTC.

This clonotype was seen only once. One junction end disagrees with the germline gene, perhaps due to a read error. The rearrangement links TRBV7-9 to TRBJ2-1, with 7 positions matching TRBD2. This CDR3 is 14 amino acids long. CDR1 and CDR2 (germline): SEHNR, FQNEAQ (reference sequence). In DNA form, the CDR3 reads TGTGGCAGCAGCCGGACTAGAGATTACAATGAGCAGTTCTTC. Translated: CGSSRTRDYNEQFF.

V usage is TRBV12-3 or TRBV12-4 and J usage is TRBJ2-5; TRBD1 is a possible D gene (5 bases). The CDR3 length is 12 residues. The ends were cut back, 0 bases at V and 9 bases at J, with 8 bases in the middle. CDR3 nucleotide sequence: TGTGCCAGCAGTTTAGCCATCAGGGCCCAGTACTTC. Its protein product is CASSLAIRAQYF.

On this clonotype itself: A much more abundant neighbour one base away suggests this may be a read error. This sequence joins TRBV10-2 and TRBJ1-1; no firm D call. Germline CDR1 and CDR2: WSHSY and SAAADI. Trimming took off 5 bases at V and 3 bases at J, with 10 bases between the two ends. The CDR3 covers 13 residues. This CDR3 is CASSMNRDTEAFF. In nucleotides, the CDR3 is TGCGCCAGCAGTATGAACAGAGACACTGAAGCTTTCTTT.

V gene TRBV20-1 combines with J gene TRBJ2-1; 9 nucleotides align to TRBD2. Unmatched junction bases numbered 8, after V lost 5 bases and J lost 3 bases. From germline, CDR1 is DFQATT and CDR2 SNEGSKA (reference sequence). The length of the CDR3 is 15 residues. This chain's CDR3 is CSAGTERGVYNEQFF. CDR3 in DNA: TGCAGTGCTGGCACTGAGCGGGGGGTCTACAATGAGCAGTTCTTC.

About this clonotype itself: Mismatch with germline at one junction end may stem from a read error. The V call is TRBV5-4, the J call TRBJ2-6; no reliable D call. The CDR3 has 14 amino acids. Looked up from germline, CDR1 is SGHNT and CDR2 is YYREEE (reference sequence). The CDR3, as DNA: TGTGCCAACAGCCCCACCTCTGGGACCAACGTCCTGACTTTC. Translating it yields CANSPTSGTNVLTF.

This clonotype was counted once. The chain employs TRBV29-1 and TRBJ2-1; D is unclear. The CDR3 runs to 14 residues. CDR1 SQVTM and CDR2 ANQGSEA come from the germline V gene. The ends were cut back, 3 bases at V and 7 bases at J, with 16 bases in the middle. CDR3 region: CSVELLTGVNEQFF. In DNA, the CDR3 is TGCAGCGTTGAGCTATTAACCGGCGTGAATGAGCAGTTCTTC.

As concerns this clonotype: One end of the junction fails to match germline, which may point to a read error. The rearrangement joins TRBV6-2 or TRBV6-3 to TRBJ2-1; the D gene is possibly TRBD1 (6 bases). The germline CDR1 and CDR2 sequences are MNHEY and SVGEGT. CDR3 length: 14 residues. The CDR3 DNA is TGTGCCGGCACCGACCGGACAGCCCGCAATGAGCAACTCTTC. This codes for CAGTDRTARNEQLF.

This clonotype was observed a handful of times. This chain's CDR3 is CSASLDTHEQYF. In DNA form, the CDR3 reads TGCAGTGCCTCCTTGGACACTCACGAGCAGTACTTC. The J gene is TRBJ2-7, the V gene TRBV20-1, with D possibly matching TRBD1 (5 bases). CDR3 length equals 12 residues. Trimming removed 6 bases at V and 5 bases at J, with 14 bases between. Germline V gives CDR1 DFQATT, CDR2 SNEGSKA (reference sequence).

As concerns this clonotype: Here the CDR3 omits its conserved ending phenylalanine or tryptophan, so a read error is the likely source. No DNA is shown, since the ends of the CDR3 on it are uncertain; the CDR3 is the one TCRdb lists. The chain links TRBV11-2 to TRBJ1-1. CDR1 is SGHAT and CDR2 is FQNNGV in the germline V gene. The CDR3 is 14 residues long, ends included. CDR3 residues: CASSFVGRGTEVFY.

Details on this clonotype: The missing conserved phenylalanine or tryptophan at the end of this CDR3 makes a read error likely. V and J are TRBV11-3 and TRBJ2-5, with a tentative D call TRBD2 (5 bases). The CDR3 length is 13 residues. Germline lookup yields CDR1 SGHNT and CDR2 YENEEA. Here the CDR3 reads CVSSFTGEEAQYL. DNA of the CDR3: TGTGTCAGCAGCTTTACCGGGGAAGAGGCCCAGTACTTA.

The rearrangement links TRBV6-1 to TRBJ1-3; tentatively, D is TRBD1 (5 bases). CDR1 MNHNS and CDR2 SASEGT come from the germline V gene. The CDR3 is made up of 12 amino acids. Written as DNA, the CDR3 is TGTGTGAACTGGACAAGCCGAAACACCATATATTTT. It encodes CVNWTSRNTIYF.